These T cell receptor beta chains were read from a single sample in a study of T cell responses to AZD1222 COVID-19 vaccine. This table comes from immunoSEQ multiplex PCR, and its TCRdb copy is limited to in-frame clones, with some not included. The sample carries about 150,000 clones, roughly 93% recorded once. Sequencing used peripheral blood, obtained 28 days after the second AZD1222 dose. The receptors were gathered from an adult who received the AZD1222 COVID-19 vaccine. Each CDR3 is given without its conserved first and last residue.

v_call | cdr3_aa
TRBV5-5 | ASSLGDNNQPQH
TRBV19 | ASTLRTASYQPQH
TRBV9 | ASSVRQENSPLH
TRBV5-1 | ASSLVRGNTGELF
TRBV6-6 | ASTHTSGYYNEQF
TRBV6-5 | ASSGDVYEQY
TRBV6-4 | ASRDQGMYNSPLH
TRBV7-2 | ASSRASGPAYNEQF
TRBV9 | ASSAMTGGLTEAF
TRBV28 | AIAPSAQPQH
TRBV5-1 | ASSSRLASITDTQY
TRBV7-9 | ASSSEASISNSPLH
TRBV6-5 | ASSYSRTGSGYT
TRBV3-1/TRBV3-2 | ASSQDRGPLYT
TRBV20-1 | SVAGSYGYT
TRBV7-2 | ASSYHSGRRQETQY
TRBV19 | ASSYDVSTDTQY
TRBV7-6 | ASRSRVNTEAF
TRBV18 | ASSPRDLTYEQY
TRBV29-1 | SVALGVEQY
TRBV5-1 | ASSLDRVRGYT
TRBV11-1 | ASSLGGIAREQY
TRBV5-1 | ASSTTSGVRETQY
TRBV11-1 | ASTSQPFSTDTQY
TRBV2 | ASSPPDGTGVIAF
TRBV5-1 | ASSQGGITEAF
TRBV29-1 | SVVGGPDTQY
TRBV9 | ASSGAGGTDTQY
TRBV11-3 | ASSQDSQVSSGNTIY